These 4 T cell receptor beta chains originate from one sample sequenced in a study of OX40 agonist ivuxolimab in advanced cancers. The data were produced by immunoSEQ multiplex PCR, yet TCRdb's version contains in-frame clones alone and is incomplete. The sample has about 76,000 clones; about 88% are singletons. The starting material was CD4+ or CD8+ T cells sorted from blood, obtained in a trial of the OX40 agonist ivuxolimab. Source of these receptors: an adult with an advanced solid tumor such as melanoma, head and neck, liver or kidney cancer.

The chain is built from TRBV6-6 and TRBJ1-1; D unclear. V was pared by 5 bases and J by 1 base, with 8 bases between. There are 13 residues in the CDR3. Germline V gene sequence: CDR1 MNHNY, CDR2 SVGAGI (reference sequence). CDR3 residues: CASSRQRNTEAFF. The CDR3 bases are TGTGCCAGCAGTCGCCAGAGGAACACTGAAGCTTTCTTT.

The V gene is TRBV11-3, the J gene TRBJ1-6; 7 nucleotides line up with TRBD1. Germline assignment: CDR1 SGHNT and CDR2 YENEEA. CDR3 length: 13 residues. After removal of 3 bases from V and 7 bases from J, the junction contained 0 bases not matched to a gene. CDR3 bases: TGTGCCAGCAGCTTGGGACAGAATTCACCCCTCCACTTT. Residues: CASSLGQNSPLHF.

As for this clone: The identical CDR3 is also encoded by other nucleotide sequences in the sample. The chain links TRBV5-6 to TRBJ2-2; D ambiguous. The V gene's germline CDR1 is SGHDT and CDR2 YYEEEE. Trimming shortened V by 4 bases and J by 3 bases, and 7 bases separated the two germline ends. CDR3 length: 13 residues. For the CDR3, the DNA is TGTGCCAGCAGCCTAGTGGACACCGGGGAGCTGTTTTTT. Protein: CASSLVDTGELFF.

This clone was counted only a few times. The rearrangement joins TRBV10-1 to TRBJ1-1; TRBD1 agrees at 7 bases. The CDR3 spans 14 residues. The J segment lost 10 bases and the V segment lost 3 bases, leaving 11 bases of the junction unmatched. The germline gives CDR1 WNHNN, CDR2 SYGVQD (reference sequence). CDR3 amino acids: CASSDRRQGGRAFF. CDR3 sequence (DNA): TGCGCCAGCAGTGACCGACGACAGGGAGGAAGAGCTTTCTTT.